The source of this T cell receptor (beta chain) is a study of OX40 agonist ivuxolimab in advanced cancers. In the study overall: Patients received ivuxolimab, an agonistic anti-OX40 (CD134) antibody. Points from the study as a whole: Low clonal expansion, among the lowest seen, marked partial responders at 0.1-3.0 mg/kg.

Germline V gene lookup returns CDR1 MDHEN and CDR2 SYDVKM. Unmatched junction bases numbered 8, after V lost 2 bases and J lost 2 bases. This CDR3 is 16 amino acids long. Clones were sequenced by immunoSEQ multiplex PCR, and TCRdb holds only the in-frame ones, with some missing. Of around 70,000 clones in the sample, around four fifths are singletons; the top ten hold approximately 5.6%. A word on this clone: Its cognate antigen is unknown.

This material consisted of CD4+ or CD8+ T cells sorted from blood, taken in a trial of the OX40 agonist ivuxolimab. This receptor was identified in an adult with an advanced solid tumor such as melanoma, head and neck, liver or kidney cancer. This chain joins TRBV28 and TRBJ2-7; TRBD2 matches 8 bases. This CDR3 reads CASSLITAGGPYEQYF. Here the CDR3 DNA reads TGTGCCAGCAGTTTAATCACGGCGGGAGGCCCCTACGAGCAGTACTTC.